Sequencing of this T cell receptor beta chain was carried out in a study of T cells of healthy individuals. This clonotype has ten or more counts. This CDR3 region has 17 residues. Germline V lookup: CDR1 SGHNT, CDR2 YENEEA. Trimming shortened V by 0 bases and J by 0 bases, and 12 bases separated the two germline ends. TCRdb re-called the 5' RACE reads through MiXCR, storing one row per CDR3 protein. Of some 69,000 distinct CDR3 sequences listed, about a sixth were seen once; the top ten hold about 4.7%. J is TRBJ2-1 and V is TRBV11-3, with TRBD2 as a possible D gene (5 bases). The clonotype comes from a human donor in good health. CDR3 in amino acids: CASSLDSEGPSYNEQFF. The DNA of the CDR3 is TGTGCCAGCAGCTTAGACTCAGAGGGCCCCTCCTACAATGAGCAGTTCTTC.